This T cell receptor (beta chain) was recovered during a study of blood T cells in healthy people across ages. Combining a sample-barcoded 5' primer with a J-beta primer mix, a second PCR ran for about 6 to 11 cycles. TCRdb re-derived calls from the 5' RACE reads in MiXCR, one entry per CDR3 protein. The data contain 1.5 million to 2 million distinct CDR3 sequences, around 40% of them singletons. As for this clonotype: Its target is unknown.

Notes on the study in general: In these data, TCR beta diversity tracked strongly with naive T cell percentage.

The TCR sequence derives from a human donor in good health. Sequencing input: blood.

The chain's CDR3 is CASSWVRGGYTF. CDR3 nucleotide sequence: TGTGCCAGCAGTTGGGTTAGGGGTGGCTACACCTTC. The chain combines TRBV12-3 or TRBV12-4 with TRBJ1-2, with D possibly TRBD1 on 5 matching bases. The CDR3 length is 12 residues. Deletions cut 4 bases from V and 7 bases from J, with 10 bases between.